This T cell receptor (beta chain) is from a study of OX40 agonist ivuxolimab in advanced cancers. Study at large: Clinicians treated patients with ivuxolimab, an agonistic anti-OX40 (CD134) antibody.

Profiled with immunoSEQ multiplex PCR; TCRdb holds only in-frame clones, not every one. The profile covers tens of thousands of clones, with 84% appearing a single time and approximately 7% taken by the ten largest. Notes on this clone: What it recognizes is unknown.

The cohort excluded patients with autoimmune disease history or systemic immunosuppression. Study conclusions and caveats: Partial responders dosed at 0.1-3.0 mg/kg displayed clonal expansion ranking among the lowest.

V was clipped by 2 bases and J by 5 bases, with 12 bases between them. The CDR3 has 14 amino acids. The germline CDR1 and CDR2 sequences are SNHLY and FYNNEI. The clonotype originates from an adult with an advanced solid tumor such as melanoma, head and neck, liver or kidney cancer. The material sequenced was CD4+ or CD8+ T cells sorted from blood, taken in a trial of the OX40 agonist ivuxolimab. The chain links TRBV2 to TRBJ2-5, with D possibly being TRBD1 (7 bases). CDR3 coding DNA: TGTGCCAGCAGTGAATCAGGGGGGCCCGAGACCCAGTACTTC. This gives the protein CASSESGGPETQYF.